This passage covers 21 T cell receptor beta chains from one sample sequenced in a study of OX40 agonist ivuxolimab in advanced cancers. This table comes from immunoSEQ multiplex PCR, and its TCRdb copy is limited to in-frame clones, with some not included. Of roughly 71,000 clones listed, roughly 80% are singletons. Sequencing used CD4+ or CD8+ T cells sorted from blood, obtained in a trial of the OX40 agonist ivuxolimab. These receptors originate from an adult with an advanced solid tumor such as melanoma, head and neck, liver or kidney cancer.

The chain has TRBV5-1 and TRBJ1-1, with D tentatively TRBD1 (5 bases). Germline CDR1 and CDR2: SGHRS and YFSETQ. CDR3 length: 17 amino acids. V lost 0 bases, J lost 6 bases, and 21 bases lay in between. CDR3 amino acids: CASSLGEPAGSSAEAFF. As DNA, the CDR3 is TGCGCCAGCAGCTTGGGGGAACCTGCAGGGAGTTCCGCTGAAGCTTTCTTT.

V usage is TRBV6-1 and J usage is TRBJ2-1; TRBD1 matches 9 bases. Per germline, CDR1 MNHNS and CDR2 SASEGT. The trim removed 3 bases at V and 8 bases at J, leaving 8 bases unmatched. This CDR3 has 15 residues. The CDR3 sequence: CASSDGYRGRDEQFF. DNA for the CDR3: TGTGCCAGCAGTGATGGGTACAGGGGGCGGGATGAGCAGTTCTTC.

The rearrangement uses TRBV29-1 and TRBJ1-2; 7 bases line up with TRBD1. From germline, CDR1 is SQVTM and CDR2 ANQGSEA. Trimming removed 6 bases from V and 10 bases from J; junction bases left unmatched: 17. This CDR3 region has 14 residues. CDR3 coding DNA: TGCAGCGTACTAAATCCGGACAGGCACCGCTTCTACACCTTC. Translating gives CSVLNPDRHRFYTF.

Comment on this clone: At one of its ends the junction is not consistent with the germline gene, which may arise from a read error. V is TRBV5-1 and J is TRBJ1-6; D gene uncertain. The CDR3 totals 15 residues. CDR1 is SGHRS, CDR2 YFSETQ, per germline. The CDR3 bases are TGCGCCAGCAGCTTGGCCACGGACTATGATTCACCCCTCCACTTT. Translated, it gives CASSLATDYDSPLHF.

This clone has only a few counts. This chain joins TRBV9 and TRBJ2-7, with TRBD2 matching 10 bases. The CDR3 spans 15 residues. The V segment lost 3 bases and the J segment 2 bases; nucleotides outside the gene matches: 5. Germline V gene lookup returns CDR1 SGDLS and CDR2 YYNGEE. DNA for the CDR3: TGTGCCAGCAGCGGAGGACTAGCGGAGACCTACGAGCAGTACTTC. It specifies CASSGGLAETYEQYF.

This clone was counted a single time. The J gene is TRBJ2-2, the V gene TRBV5-1, with 7 bases identical to TRBD2. Trimming took 6 bases from V and 6 from J; bases not matched to a gene: 11. The V gene's germline CDR1 is SGHRS and CDR2 YFSETQ. The CDR3 contains 15 residues. CDR3 region: CASKAGGGMPGELFF. The CDR3 region has the DNA TGCGCCAGCAAGGCCGGGGGAGGGATGCCCGGGGAGCTGTTTTTT.

The chain combines TRBV18 with TRBJ2-1; D perhaps matches TRBD1 (6 bases). V gave up 3 bases and J gave up 1 base, with 13 bases separating them. This CDR3 has 16 amino acids. Looked up from germline, CDR1 is KGHSH and CDR2 is LQKENI. CDR3 residues: CASSPRQETSYNEQFF. CDR3 coding DNA: TGTGCCAGCTCACCCAGACAGGAGACATCCTACAATGAGCAGTTCTTC.

The genes are TRBV7-6 and TRBJ2-3; 7 nucleotides align to TRBD1. This CDR3 is 14 amino acids long. Germline CDR1 is SGHVS and CDR2 is FNYEAQ. Trimming removed 4 bases from V and 0 bases from J; junction bases left unmatched: 1. This CDR3 reads CASSSTGSTDTQYF. For the CDR3, the DNA is TGTGCCAGCAGCTCGACAGGGAGCACAGATACGCAGTATTTT.

The chain recombines TRBV11-2 with TRBJ2-7, with D possibly matching TRBD2 (5 bases). The V gene lost 4 bases and the J gene lost 2 bases, with 6 bases spanning the gap. The CDR3 is 12 residues long. Per germline, CDR1 SGHAT and CDR2 FQNNGV. The CDR3 DNA reads TGTGCCAGCAGCTCGGGAACCTACGAGCAGTACTTC. Translation gives CASSSGTYEQYF.

The J gene is TRBJ2-7, the V gene TRBV5-6; D may correspond to TRBD1 or TRBD2 (5 bases each). V lost 5 bases, J lost 2 bases, and 14 bases lay in between. CDR1 SGHDT and CDR2 YYEEEE come from the germline V gene. The CDR3 sequence is 14 residues long. CDR3 DNA sequence: TGTGCCAGCAGTAGGGACGGGGCAACCTACGAGCAGTACTTC. Encoded protein: CASSRDGATYEQYF.

The genes are TRBV10-3 and TRBJ1-2, with 7 bases that match TRBD1. Trimming took 4 bases from V and 0 from J; bases not matched to a gene: 8. Germline V gene lookup returns CDR1 ENHRY and CDR2 SYGVKD. The CDR3 contains 16 residues. CDR3 loop: CAISGGDRTSNYGYTF. The CDR3 coding sequence is TGTGCCATCAGTGGGGGGGACAGAACTTCTAACTATGGCTACACCTTC.

This clone has a handful of counts. The chain combines TRBV6-1 with TRBJ1-5; D uncertain. The CDR3 loop spans 16 amino acids. The V gene lost 3 bases and the J gene lost 0 bases, with 12 bases spanning the gap. Germline V gene lookup returns CDR1 MNHNS and CDR2 SASEGT. The CDR3 bases are TGTGCCAGCAGTGATCAGCTCTTCGGTAGCAATCAGCCCCAGCATTTT. This sequence encodes CASSDQLFGSNQPQHF.

Comments on this clone: The junction does not match germline at one end; this may be a read error. This rearrangement joins TRBV11-2 to TRBJ2-7; TRBD1 aligns across 8 bases. CDR3 length equals 13 residues. The germline gives CDR1 SGHAT, CDR2 FQNNGV. The CDR3 nucleotides are TGTGCCAGCAGCTTAGAGGCCCGGACAGGGACCCACTTC. Protein sequence: CASSLEARTGTHF.

The chain has TRBV19 and TRBJ2-1; 12 bases line up with TRBD2. The CDR3 is 19 amino acids. Germline V gives CDR1 LNHDA, CDR2 SQIVND (reference sequence). Losses at the gene ends were 5 bases for V and 1 base for J; bases not matched to a gene: 12. The CDR3: CASSSVGLAGGGSYNEQFF. CDR3 DNA: TGTGCCAGTAGTTCTGTCGGTCTAGCGGGAGGGGGATCCTACAATGAGCAGTTCTTC.

The CDR3 sequence: CASSYGGYQPYEQYF. In DNA, the CDR3 is TGTGCCAGCAGTTACGGCGGGTATCAGCCCTACGAGCAGTACTTC. The chain recombines TRBV6-5 with TRBJ2-7; D perhaps matches TRBD2 (5 bases). Per the germline V gene, CDR1 is MNHEY and CDR2 is SVGAGI. V was trimmed by 2 bases and J by 2 bases, leaving 13 bases between them. This CDR3 region has 15 residues.

The chain is built from TRBV30 and TRBJ1-2; the D gene is possibly TRBD1 (5 bases). The CDR3 is 17 residues long. Deletions cut 3 bases from V and 0 bases from J, with 20 bases between. Germline assignment: CDR1 GTSNPN and CDR2 SVGIG (reference sequence). This chain's CDR3 is CAWRDRGFFVANYGYTF. DNA of the CDR3: TGTGCCTGGAGAGATAGGGGCTTTTTCGTAGCTAACTATGGCTACACCTTC.

V gene TRBV7-7 combines with J gene TRBJ2-2; 7 bases line up with TRBD1. Per the germline V gene, CDR1 is SSHAT and CDR2 is FNYEAQ (reference sequence). The V segment lost 5 bases and the J segment 1 base; nucleotides outside the gene matches: 4. The CDR3 has 15 amino acids. The CDR3 DNA follows: TGTGCCAGCAGCCCAAGGACAGGGAACACCGGGGAGCTGTTTTTT. It encodes CASSPRTGNTGELFF.

The CDR3 reads CAWSRQENTEAFF. The CDR3 region has the DNA TGTGCCTGGAGCCGACAGGAGAACACTGAAGCTTTCTTT. The chain couples TRBV30 to TRBJ1-1; D may be TRBD1 (6 bases). This CDR3 comprises 13 residues. Germline V CDR1 and CDR2: GTSNPN, SVGIG (reference sequence). V gave up 3 bases and J gave up 1 base, with 9 bases separating them.

V is TRBV6-5 and J is TRBJ2-7; D remains unclear. Germline V lookup: CDR1 MNHEY, CDR2 SVGAGI. This CDR3 comprises 11 residues. Trimming stripped 6 bases from V and 2 bases from J, with 5 bases between. The CDR3 protein is CASRLTYEQYF. CDR3 nucleotide sequence: TGTGCCAGCAGATTAACCTACGAGCAGTACTTC.

J is TRBJ2-5 and V is TRBV29-1, with D possibly being TRBD1 (6 bases). Germline V gene sequence: CDR1 SQVTM, CDR2 ANQGSEA. The CDR3 runs to 15 residues. The V and J ends lost 7 bases and 1 base respectively, with 19 bases between them. CDR3 DNA sequence: TGCAGCGCTGTACCCACCAGGGGATCCCAAGAGACCCAGTACTTC. Encoded protein: CSAVPTRGSQETQYF.

This clone appeared a few times. The chain carries TRBV10-2 and TRBJ1-5; TRBD1 aligns across 9 bases. The length of the CDR3 is 16 residues. The trim removed 5 bases at V and 0 bases at J, leaving 5 bases unmatched. CDR1 is WSHSY and CDR2 is SAAADI in the germline V gene. CDR3 in amino acids: CASSWTGANSNQPQHF. In nucleotides, the CDR3 is TGCGCCAGCAGTTGGACAGGGGCGAATAGCAATCAGCCCCAGCATTTT.